Listed here are 15 T cell receptor beta chains from one sample, sequenced in a study of cytomegalovirus exposure and HLA in healthy donors. The primer mix had 60 Vbeta and 13 Jbeta primers. Produced via immunoSEQ multiplex PCR; TCRdb's table is partial and in-frame only. The data contain approximately 150,000 clones, roughly 80% of them singletons. Material for sequencing was PBMCs. These receptors all come from a male donor in good health and CMV-seronegative.

V usage is TRBV16 and J usage is TRBJ2-2, with D perhaps matching TRBD2 (5 bases). Germline values: CDR1 KGHSY, CDR2 FQNENV. The CDR3 spans 16 residues. The V end lost 1 base, the J end lost 1 base, and 10 bases lay between the germline ends. CDR3 region: CASSQWLEGNTGELFF. CDR3 coding DNA: TGTGCCAGCAGCCAATGGCTAGAGGGGAACACCGGGGAGCTGTTTTTT. Full variable domain (remainder filled in from reference TRBV16 and TRBJ2-2): GEEVAQTPKHLVRGEGQKAKLYCAPIKGHSYVFWYQQVLKNEFKFLISFQNENVFDETGMPKERFSAKCLPNSPCSLEIQATKLEDSAVYFCASSQWLEGNTGELFFGEGSRLTVL.

The count of this clone is one. The chain has TRBV5-8 and TRBJ1-5; 8 nucleotides line up with TRBD1. V lost 4 bases and J lost 7; bases outside the gene matches: 13. The CDR3 runs 16 residues. Germline V gene data show CDR1 as SGHTS and CDR2 as YDEGEE. CDR3 coding DNA: TGTGCCAGCAGCCGATCAACGACAGGGGTAGACCAGCCCCAGCATTTT. It yields the protein CASSRSTTGVDQPQHF.

This chain uses TRBV6-1 with TRBJ2-3; 11 nucleotides align to TRBD2. The CDR3 extends over 15 amino acids. V dropped 5 bases and J dropped 3; count of bases not matched to a gene: 4. The germline gives CDR1 MNHNS, CDR2 SASEGT. The DNA for the CDR3 is TGTGCCAGCAGTTTGGGGACTAGCGGTACAGATACGCAGTATTTT. Its protein product is CASSLGTSGTDTQYF.

The CDR3 is CASSFIPTAIFNYGYTF. CDR3 nucleotide sequence: TGTGCCAGCAGCTTCATCCCCACAGCAATATTCAACTATGGCTACACCTTC. This chain uses TRBV7-2 with TRBJ1-2; D uncertain. Per germline, CDR1 SGHTA and CDR2 FQGNSA. V lost 3 bases, J lost 2 bases, and 19 bases lay in between. The CDR3 loop spans 17 amino acids.

The chain combines TRBV6-6 with TRBJ2-3; a possible D gene is TRBD1 (6 bases). The germline V gene has CDR1 MNHNY and CDR2 SVGAGI (reference sequence). The CDR3 extends over 13 amino acids. Trimming removed 6 bases from V and 1 base from J, with 8 bases in between. The CDR3 DNA reads as TGTGCCAGCAGAAGACAGGGCACAGATACGCAGTATTTT. Residues: CASRRQGTDTQYF.

The chain carries TRBV9 and TRBJ2-5; 13 bases align to TRBD2. Trimming removed 0 bases from V and 5 bases from J; junction bases left unmatched: 7. Per germline, CDR1 SGDLS and CDR2 YYNGEE. This CDR3 comprises 17 residues. The CDR3 DNA sequence: TGTGCCAGCAGCGTAGAAGGACTAGCGGGAGAAGGGGAGACCCAGTACTTC. This gives the protein CASSVEGLAGEGETQYF.

V and J are TRBV28 and TRBJ1-5; TRBD1 might be the D (5 bases). V lost 7 bases to trimming and J lost 3 bases, with 13 bases between them. Germline CDR1 and CDR2: MDHEN and SYDVKM. The CDR3 has 14 amino acids. In DNA, the CDR3 is TGTGCCAGCACCTGGGGGGGGAACAATCAGCCCCAGCATTTT. It codes for CASTWGGNNQPQHF. Full variable domain (rest looked up from reference TRBV28 and TRBJ1-5): DVKVTQSSRYLVKRTGEKVFLECVQDMDHENMFWYRQDPGLGLRLIYFSYDVKMKEKGDIPEGYSVSREKKERFSLILESASTNQTSMYLCASTWGGNNQPQHFGDGTRLSIL.

A single count supports this clone. The gene calls are TRBV4-1 and TRBJ2-1; no reliable D call. Trimming removed 5 bases from V and 0 bases from J, with 14 bases in between. Germline loops: CDR1 MGHRA, CDR2 YSYEKL. The length of the CDR3 is 16 residues. Here the CDR3 DNA reads TGCGCCAGCAGCTCGCTGTTGGTACTCTCCTACAATGAGCAGTTCTTC. It translates to CASSSLLVLSYNEQFF.

There are a few counts of this clone. The V and J genes are TRBV11-1 and TRBJ1-1; D is ambiguous. The germline V gene has CDR1 SGHAT and CDR2 FQDESV (reference sequence). The CDR3 covers 14 residues. Trimming left V 3 bases short and J 1 base short, with 9 bases between. The CDR3 coding sequence is TGTGCCAGCAGCTTTTTAATACAGAACACTGAAGCTTTCTTT. This codes for CASSFLIQNTEAFF. Full variable domain (rest looked up from reference TRBV11-1 and TRBJ1-1): EAEVAQSPRYKITEKSQAVAFWCDPISGHATLYWYRQILGQGPELLVQFQDESVVDDSQLPKDRFSAERLKGVDSTLKIQPAELGDSAMYLCASSFLIQNTEAFFGQGTRLTVV.

CDR3 region: CASSPRPGLAGENIQYF. The CDR3 DNA sequence: TGTGCCAGCAGCCCAAGGCCGGGACTAGCGGGGGAAAACATTCAGTACTTC. The chain carries TRBV7-3 and TRBJ2-4, with 14 bases identical to TRBD2. This CDR3 has 17 amino acids. The ends lost 5 bases at V and 5 bases at J; junction bases unmatched: 8. CDR1 SGHTA and CDR2 FQGTGA come from the germline V gene.

The chain links TRBV4-3 to TRBJ2-2; 11 positions agree with TRBD2. V lost 0 bases and J lost 7; bases outside the gene matches: 1. Germline V gene lookup returns CDR1 LGHNA and CDR2 YSLEER. The CDR3 extends over 15 amino acids. The CDR3 spells CASSQDLAGGGELFF. The CDR3 region has the DNA TGCGCCAGCAGCCAAGATCTAGCGGGAGGCGGGGAGCTGTTTTTT.

This clone was recorded once. V and J are TRBV30 and TRBJ2-1; TRBD2 agrees at 9 bases. The CDR3 covers 15 residues. Germline CDR1 reads GTSNPN; CDR2 reads SVGIG (reference sequence). V was pared by 3 bases and J by 4 bases, with 7 bases of the junction left unmatched. Written as DNA, the CDR3 is TGTGCCTGGAGAGCGGCGGGAGGGCGTTACAATGAGCAGTTCTTC. The encoded protein is CAWRAAGGRYNEQFF.

The rearrangement joins TRBV5-6 to TRBJ1-2, with TRBD1 matching over 8 bases. Looked up from germline, CDR1 is SGHDT and CDR2 is YYEEEE. Germline trimming cut 6 bases from V and 8 bases from J; bases unmatched to any gene: 9. CDR3 size: 13 residues. In nucleotides, the CDR3 is TGTGCCAGCACCGGGACAGGTCCGAGAGGCTACACCTTC. Its translation: CASTGTGPRGYTF. Drawing the rest from reference TRBV5-6 and TRBJ1-2, the complete variable domain is DAGVTQSPTHLIKTRGQQVTLRCSPKSGHDTVSWYQQALGQGPQFIFQYYEEEERQRGNFPDRFSGHQFPNYSSELNVNALLLGDSALYLCASTGTGPRGYTFGSGTRLTVV.

The genes are TRBV7-3 and TRBJ1-1; D might be TRBD1 (5 bases). Germline values: CDR1 SGHTA, CDR2 FQGTGA. Trimming stripped 5 bases from V and 1 base from J, with 11 bases between. This CDR3 comprises 14 residues. In DNA form, the CDR3 reads TGTGCCAGCAGCCCCGGACATTCGAACACTGAAGCTTTCTTT. It yields the protein CASSPGHSNTEAFF.

The chain has TRBV27 and TRBJ2-5, with 9 bases matching TRBD1. The DNA end favors TRBJ2-7, so the J call may be wrong. This CDR3 comprises 15 residues. Germline V gives CDR1 MNHEY, CDR2 SMNVEV (reference sequence). Here the CDR3 DNA reads TGTGCCAGCAGTAGCGGACAGGGGAGACTTTACGAGCAGTACTTC. Translated: CASSSGQGRLYEQYF.